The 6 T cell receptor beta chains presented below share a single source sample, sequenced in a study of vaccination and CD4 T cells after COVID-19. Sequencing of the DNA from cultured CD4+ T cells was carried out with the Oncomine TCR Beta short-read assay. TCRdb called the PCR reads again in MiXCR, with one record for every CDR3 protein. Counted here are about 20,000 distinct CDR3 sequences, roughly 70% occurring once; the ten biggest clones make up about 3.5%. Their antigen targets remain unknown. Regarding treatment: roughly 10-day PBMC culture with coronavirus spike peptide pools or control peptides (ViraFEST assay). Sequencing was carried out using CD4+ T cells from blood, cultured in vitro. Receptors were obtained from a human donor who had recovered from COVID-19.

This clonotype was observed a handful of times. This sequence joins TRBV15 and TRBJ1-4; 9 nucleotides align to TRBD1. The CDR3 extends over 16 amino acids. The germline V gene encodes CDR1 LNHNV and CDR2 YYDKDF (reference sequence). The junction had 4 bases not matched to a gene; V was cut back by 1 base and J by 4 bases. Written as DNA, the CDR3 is TGTGCCACCAGCAGAGGTGGGACAGGGATTAATGAAAAACTGTTTTTT. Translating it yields CATSRGGTGINEKLFF. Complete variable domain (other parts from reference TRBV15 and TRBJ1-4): DAMVIQNPRYQVTQFGKPVTLSCSQTLNHNVMYWYQQKSSQAPKLLFHYYDKDFNNEADTPDNFQSRRPNTSFCFLDIRSPGLGDTAMYLCATSRGGTGINEKLFFGSGTQLSVL.

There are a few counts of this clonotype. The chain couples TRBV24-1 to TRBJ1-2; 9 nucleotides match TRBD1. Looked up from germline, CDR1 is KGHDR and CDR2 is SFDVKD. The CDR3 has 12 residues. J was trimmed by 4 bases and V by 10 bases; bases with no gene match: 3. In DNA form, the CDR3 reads TGTGCCACTTCGACAGGGGGCTATGGCTACACCTTC. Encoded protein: CATSTGGYGYTF.

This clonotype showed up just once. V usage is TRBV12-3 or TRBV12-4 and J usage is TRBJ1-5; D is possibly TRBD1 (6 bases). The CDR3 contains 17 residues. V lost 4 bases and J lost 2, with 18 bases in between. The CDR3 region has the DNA TGTGCCAGCAGTTCCTTCCGGGGGACAACGGGCAATCAGCCCCAGCATTTT. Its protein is CASSSFRGTTGNQPQHF.

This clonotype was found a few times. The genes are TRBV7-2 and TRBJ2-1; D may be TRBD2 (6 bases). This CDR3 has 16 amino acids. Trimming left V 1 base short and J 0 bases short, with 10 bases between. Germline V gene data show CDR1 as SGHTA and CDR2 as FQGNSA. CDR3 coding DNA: TGTGCCAGCAGCTTAGGCGGGGTAGGCTCCTACAATGAGCAGTTCTTC. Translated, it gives CASSLGGVGSYNEQFF.

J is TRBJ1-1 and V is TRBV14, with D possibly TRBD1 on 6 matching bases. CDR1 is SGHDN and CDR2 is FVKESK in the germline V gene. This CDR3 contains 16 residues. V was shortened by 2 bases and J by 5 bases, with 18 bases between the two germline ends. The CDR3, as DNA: TGTGCCAGCAGCCAACGCGGCAGGGGCGCGGGGACTGAAGCTTTCTTT. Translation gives CASSQRGRGAGTEAFF.

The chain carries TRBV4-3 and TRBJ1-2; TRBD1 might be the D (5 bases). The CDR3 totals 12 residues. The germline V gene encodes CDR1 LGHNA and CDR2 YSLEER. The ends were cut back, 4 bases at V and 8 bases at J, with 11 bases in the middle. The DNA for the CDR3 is TGCGCCAGCAGCCGCGGGACTGTCGGCTACACCTTC. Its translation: CASSRGTVGYTF.